The rows below give T cell receptor beta chains drawn from one sample of a study of blood T cell repertoires in COVID-19. TCRdb keeps only in-frame clones here, not all; method: immunoSEQ multiplex PCR. Of 200,000 to 250,000 clones listed, just over 85% were seen once; the top ten hold around 1.5%. Sample: peripheral blood. The receptors shown here come from a man aged 18 to 30 with active or convalescent COVID-19. Both conserved end residues are part of each CDR3. Fields, in order: clone size, V gene, J gene, D gene, CDR3 protein, CDR3 DNA. A D gene is named only where the DNA matches it firmly. Size is omitted from some rows. Given values are once, few, many or a class for expanded clones.

clone_size: .
v_call: TRBV5-4
j_call: TRBJ2-7
d_call: TRBD2
cdr3_aa: CASSPGLADNYEQYF
cdr3_nt: TGTGCCAGCAGCCCGGGACTAGCGGATAACTACGAGCAGTACTTC

clone_size: .
v_call: TRBV27
j_call: TRBJ1-2
d_call: .
cdr3_aa: CASSLTGSYGYTF
cdr3_nt: TGTGCCAGCAGTTTGACCGGGAGCTATGGCTACACCTTC

clone_size: .
v_call: TRBV27
j_call: TRBJ1-2
d_call: .
cdr3_aa: CASSPRGGSIDGYTF
cdr3_nt: TGTGCCAGCAGCCCAAGGGGGGGTTCGATCGATGGCTACACCTTC

clone_size: .
v_call: TRBV6-5
j_call: TRBJ1-5
d_call: TRBD1
cdr3_aa: CASSYERGRGPQHF
cdr3_nt: TGTGCCAGCAGTTACGAAAGGGGGCGTGGGCCCCAGCATTTT

clone_size: .
v_call: TRBV29-1
j_call: TRBJ2-7
d_call: .
cdr3_aa: CSVLEGYYEQYF
cdr3_nt: TGCAGCGTTCTGGAGGGTTACTACGAGCAGTACTTC

clone_size: .
v_call: TRBV10-2
j_call: TRBJ2-7
d_call: TRBD2
cdr3_aa: CASKLTSGYEQYF
cdr3_nt: TGCGCCAGCAAGCTGACTAGCGGGTACGAGCAGTACTTC

clone_size: .
v_call: TRBV20-1
j_call: TRBJ2-7
d_call: .
cdr3_aa: CSAGTGYEQYF
cdr3_nt: TGCAGTGCAGGAACAGGCTACGAGCAGTACTTC

clone_size: .
v_call: TRBV9
j_call: TRBJ2-3
d_call: TRBD2
cdr3_aa: CASSGGIGTSGRPSTDTQYF
cdr3_nt: TGTGCCAGCAGCGGAGGAATAGGGACTAGCGGGAGGCCAAGCACAGATACGCAGTATTTT

clone_size: .
v_call: TRBV7-9
j_call: TRBJ2-2
d_call: .
cdr3_aa: CASSPGTGELFF
cdr3_nt: TGTGCCAGCAGCCCCGGGACCGGGGAGCTGTTTTTT

clone_size: .
v_call: TRBV5-1
j_call: TRBJ1-1
d_call: TRBD1
cdr3_aa: CASSLDTGAPLRAFF
cdr3_nt: TGCGCCAGCAGCTTGGATACAGGGGCGCCATTAAGAGCTTTCTTT

clone_size: .
v_call: TRBV30
j_call: TRBJ1-1
d_call: .
cdr3_aa: CAWSVQVPTEAFF
cdr3_nt: TGTGCCTGGAGTGTACAGGTGCCCACTGAAGCTTTCTTT

clone_size: .
v_call: TRBV10-2
j_call: TRBJ1-4
d_call: .
cdr3_aa: CASNSYREEKLFF
cdr3_nt: TGCGCCAGCAATTCATACAGGGAAGAAAAACTGTTTTTT

clone_size: .
v_call: TRBV11-2
j_call: TRBJ1-4
d_call: .
cdr3_aa: CASSLDRVATNEKLFF
cdr3_nt: TGTGCCAGCAGCTTAGACAGGGTGGCAACTAATGAAAAACTGTTTTTT

clone_size: .
v_call: TRBV4-2
j_call: TRBJ1-1
d_call: .
cdr3_aa: CASSQDLGTEAFF
cdr3_nt: TGTGCCAGCAGCCAAGATCTGGGGACAGAAGCTTTCTTT

clone_size: .
v_call: TRBV30
j_call: TRBJ2-5
d_call: TRBD2
cdr3_aa: CAWSGPRREGRETQYF
cdr3_nt: TGTGCCTGGAGTGGACCACGGCGGGAGGGCCGAGAGACCCAGTACTTC

clone_size: .
v_call: TRBV14
j_call: TRBJ2-2
d_call: TRBD2
cdr3_aa: CASRLTSGKPGELFF
cdr3_nt: TGTGCCAGCAGGCTTACTAGCGGGAAACCCGGGGAGCTGTTTTTT

clone_size: .
v_call: TRBV19
j_call: TRBJ1-2
d_call: .
cdr3_aa: CASTVASGTYGYTF
cdr3_nt: TGTGCCAGTACCGTCGCTTCAGGAACCTATGGCTACACCTTC

clone_size: .
v_call: TRBV27
j_call: TRBJ1-3
d_call: .
cdr3_aa: CASSPQISSGNTIYF
cdr3_nt: TGTGCCAGCAGTCCGCAAATTAGCTCTGGAAACACCATATATTTT

clone_size: .
v_call: TRBV2
j_call: TRBJ1-2
d_call: .
cdr3_aa: CASSEEWTDNKGYTF
cdr3_nt: TGTGCCAGCAGTGAGGAATGGACAGATAATAAGGGCTACACCTTC

clone_size: .
v_call: TRBV7-8
j_call: TRBJ2-2
d_call: .
cdr3_aa: CASSEFNLELFF
cdr3_nt: TGTGCCAGCAGCGAATTCAACTTAGAGCTGTTTTTT

clone_size: .
v_call: TRBV5-4
j_call: TRBJ1-4
d_call: TRBD1
cdr3_aa: CASSTDRGEKLFF
cdr3_nt: TGTGCCAGCAGCACGGACAGGGGGGAAAAACTGTTTTTT

clone_size: .
v_call: TRBV6-2/TRBV6-3
j_call: TRBJ2-5
d_call: TRBD2
cdr3_aa: CASSYSLRGEVLETQYF
cdr3_nt: TGTGCCAGCAGTTACTCGCTGCGGGGGGAAGTATTGGAGACCCAGTACTTC

clone_size: .
v_call: TRBV7-8
j_call: TRBJ2-7
d_call: .
cdr3_aa: CASSLATSSFTVSYEQYF
cdr3_nt: TGTGCCAGCAGCTTAGCTACTAGTTCCTTCACCGTATCCTACGAGCAGTACTTC

clone_size: .
v_call: TRBV12-3/TRBV12-4
j_call: TRBJ1-1
d_call: TRBD1
cdr3_aa: CASSLGTGVAFF
cdr3_nt: TGTGCCAGCAGTTTGGGCACAGGGGTAGCTTTCTTT

clone_size: .
v_call: TRBV7-2
j_call: TRBJ2-2
d_call: .
cdr3_aa: CASSLGGTSGELFF
cdr3_nt: TGTGCCAGCAGCTTAGGGGGGACAAGCGGGGAGCTGTTTTTT

clone_size: .
v_call: TRBV7-9
j_call: TRBJ1-3
d_call: .
cdr3_aa: CASIPQGNNGNTIYF
cdr3_nt: TGTGCCAGCATCCCCCAGGGGAATAACGGAAACACCATATATTTT

clone_size: .
v_call: TRBV24-1
j_call: TRBJ2-1
d_call: .
cdr3_aa: CATSGNAAPSYNEQFF
cdr3_nt: TGTGCCACCAGTGGAAATGCGGCTCCGTCCTACAATGAGCAGTTCTTC

clone_size: .
v_call: TRBV15
j_call: TRBJ2-2
d_call: .
cdr3_aa: CATSRANTGELFF
cdr3_nt: TGTGCCACCAGCAGAGCAAACACCGGGGAGCTGTTTTTT

clone_size: .
v_call: TRBV6-5
j_call: TRBJ2-7
d_call: .
cdr3_aa: CASSFQSGDEQYF
cdr3_nt: TGTGCCAGCAGTTTCCAGTCCGGGGACGAGCAGTACTTC

clone_size: .
v_call: TRBV27
j_call: TRBJ1-6
d_call: TRBD1
cdr3_aa: CASSPGTANSPLHF
cdr3_nt: TGTGCCAGCAGTCCTGGGACAGCAAATTCACCCCTCCACTTT

clone_size: .
v_call: TRBV10-1
j_call: TRBJ1-2
d_call: .
cdr3_aa: CASSIDRFYGYTF
cdr3_nt: TGCGCCAGCAGTATAGACAGGTTCTATGGCTACACCTTC

clone_size: .
v_call: TRBV5-6
j_call: TRBJ2-1
d_call: TRBD1
cdr3_aa: CASSPGQVSYNEQFF
cdr3_nt: TGTGCCAGCAGCCCGGGACAGGTCTCCTACAATGAGCAGTTCTTC

clone_size: .
v_call: TRBV7-9
j_call: TRBJ1-4
d_call: .
cdr3_aa: CASSEWQGNEKLFF
cdr3_nt: TGTGCCAGCAGCGAGTGGCAGGGTAATGAAAAACTGTTTTTT

clone_size: .
v_call: TRBV12-3/TRBV12-4
j_call: TRBJ2-7
d_call: TRBD1
cdr3_aa: CASRRQGSGEQYF
cdr3_nt: TGTGCCAGCAGACGACAGGGGTCGGGGGAGCAGTACTTC

clone_size: .
v_call: TRBV6-2/TRBV6-3
j_call: TRBJ2-1
d_call: TRBD2
cdr3_aa: CASRYIAGGPYNEQFF
cdr3_nt: TGTGCCAGCAGATACATAGCGGGAGGGCCTTACAATGAGCAGTTCTTC

clone_size: .
v_call: TRBV6-5
j_call: TRBJ1-6
d_call: TRBD1
cdr3_aa: CASSWDSNNSPLHF
cdr3_nt: TGTGCCAGCAGTTGGGACAGCAATAATTCACCCCTCCACTTT

clone_size: .
v_call: TRBV5-8
j_call: TRBJ1-1
d_call: .
cdr3_aa: CASSALVNTEAFF
cdr3_nt: TGTGCCAGCAGCGCCCTAGTGAACACTGAAGCTTTCTTT

clone_size: .
v_call: TRBV18
j_call: TRBJ2-5
d_call: TRBD1
cdr3_aa: CASSPGLGTGYQETQYF
cdr3_nt: TGTGCCAGCTCACCCGGTCTGGGGACAGGGTACCAAGAGACCCAGTACTTC

clone_size: .
v_call: TRBV4-3
j_call: TRBJ2-1
d_call: .
cdr3_aa: CASSQDIGNSGGEQFF
cdr3_nt: TGCGCCAGCAGCCAAGATATCGGGAATAGTGGTGGCGAGCAGTTCTTC

clone_size: .
v_call: TRBV1
j_call: TRBJ1-2
d_call: .
cdr3_aa: CTSSQDPGQGTGPYGYTF
cdr3_nt: TGCACCAGCAGCCAAGACCCCGGACAGGGCACAGGTCCCTATGGCTACACCTTC

clone_size: .
v_call: TRBV20-1
j_call: TRBJ1-5
d_call: .
cdr3_aa: CSASGLDQPQHF
cdr3_nt: TGCAGTGCTAGTGGTTTAGATCAGCCCCAGCATTTT

clone_size: .
v_call: TRBV5-4
j_call: TRBJ2-7
d_call: .
cdr3_aa: CASSWGGTEQYF
cdr3_nt: TGTGCCAGCAGCTGGGGAGGTACCGAGCAGTACTTC

clone_size: few
v_call: TRBV6-5
j_call: TRBJ2-1
d_call: .
cdr3_aa: CASSFTGTRGWVF
cdr3_nt: TGTGCCAGCAGTTTCACAGGGACCAGGGGTTGGGTCTTC

clone_size: .
v_call: TRBV5-3
j_call: TRBJ2-3
d_call: TRBD2
cdr3_aa: CARSFFREGDTQYF
cdr3_nt: TGTGCCAGAAGCTTTTTCCGGGAGGGGGATACGCAGTATTTT

clone_size: .
v_call: TRBV7-2
j_call: TRBJ2-2
d_call: TRBD2
cdr3_aa: CASSPRWASGVTGELFF
cdr3_nt: TGTGCCAGCAGCCCACGGTGGGCTAGCGGGGTCACCGGGGAGCTGTTTTTT

clone_size: .
v_call: TRBV13
j_call: TRBJ2-7
d_call: TRBD1
cdr3_aa: CASSPTTGASEQYF
cdr3_nt: TGTGCCAGCAGCCCGACGACAGGGGCATCCGAGCAGTACTTC

clone_size: .
v_call: TRBV10-3
j_call: TRBJ1-1
d_call: .
cdr3_aa: CAISVQQPNTEAFF
cdr3_nt: TGTGCCATCAGTGTACAACAACCGAACACTGAAGCTTTCTTT

clone_size: once
v_call: TRBV6-1
j_call: TRBJ1-2
d_call: TRBD1
cdr3_aa: CASSESLPEGAIYGYTF
cdr3_nt: TGTGCCAGCAGTGAATCACTCCCTGAGGGGGCAATATATGGCTACACCTTC

clone_size: .
v_call: TRBV7-2
j_call: TRBJ2-3
d_call: TRBD2
cdr3_aa: CASRTLAGEGTDTQYF
cdr3_nt: TGTGCCAGCAGGACACTAGCGGGAGAGGGCACAGATACGCAGTATTTT

clone_size: .
v_call: TRBV11-2
j_call: TRBJ1-3
d_call: .
cdr3_aa: CASSPSSGNTIYF
cdr3_nt: TGTGCCAGCAGCCCTTCCTCTGGAAACACCATATATTTT

clone_size: .
v_call: TRBV20-1
j_call: TRBJ2-5
d_call: .
cdr3_aa: CSATGDETQYF
cdr3_nt: TGCAGTGCTACAGGGGATGAGACCCAGTACTTC

clone_size: .
v_call: TRBV20-1
j_call: TRBJ1-5
d_call: .
cdr3_aa: CSASEGHGSNQPQHF
cdr3_nt: TGCAGTGCTAGTGAGGGACATGGTAGCAATCAGCCCCAGCATTTT

clone_size: .
v_call: TRBV6-5
j_call: TRBJ1-1
d_call: TRBD1
cdr3_aa: CASSLWDRGPFF
cdr3_nt: TGTGCCAGCAGTCTGTGGGACAGGGGTCCTTTCTTT

clone_size: .
v_call: TRBV6-5
j_call: TRBJ1-5
d_call: .
cdr3_aa: CASRLTLSNQPQHF
cdr3_nt: TGTGCCAGCAGGTTGACACTCAGCAATCAGCCCCAGCATTTT

clone_size: .
v_call: TRBV6-6
j_call: TRBJ1-5
d_call: .
cdr3_aa: CASSYSIDQPQHF
cdr3_nt: TGTGCCAGCAGTTACTCGATAGATCAGCCCCAGCATTTT